This passage covers 10 T cell receptor beta chains from one sample sequenced in a study of T-cell memory formation after mild COVID-19. TCRdb itself ran the 5' RACE reads through MiXCR, one entry per CDR3 protein. This table holds under 600,000 distinct CDR3 sequences, 20% to 25% found once. Sequencing input: PBMCs or a T cell subset sorted from them (not recorded which). The receptors come from an adult woman who had mild COVID-19 (a few samples of this study predate the infection). Cell type and time point are not known.

Only a few counts were recorded for this clonotype. The chain couples TRBV6-6 to TRBJ2-1, with 7 nucleotides matching TRBD1. This CDR3 contains 15 residues. The germline CDR1 and CDR2 sequences are MNHNY and SVGAGI (reference sequence). After removal of 5 bases from V and 1 base from J, the junction contained 5 bases not matched to a gene. CDR3: CASSQSTGSYNEQFF. In DNA, the CDR3 is TGTGCCAGCAGTCAATCGACAGGGTCCTACAATGAGCAGTTCTTC.

The rearrangement uses TRBV12-3 or TRBV12-4 and TRBJ1-5, with D perhaps TRBD1 (6 bases). The ends were cut back, 3 bases at V and 2 bases at J, with 14 bases in the middle. This CDR3 has 16 residues. CDR3 residues: CASSFWGASGNQPQHF. DNA of the CDR3: TGTGCCAGCAGTTTCTGGGGGGCTTCGGGCAATCAGCCCCAGCATTTT.

The J gene is TRBJ1-1, the V gene TRBV29-1; possibly TRBD1 for D (6 bases). The CDR3 spans 13 residues. Germline-derived CDR1 and CDR2 are SQVTM and ANQGSEA. Deletions cut 3 bases from V and 4 bases from J, with 12 bases between. The CDR3 loop is CSVDWGGATEAFF. Here the CDR3 DNA reads TGCAGCGTTGATTGGGGGGGCGCCACTGAAGCTTTCTTT.

The rearrangement links TRBV4-3 to TRBJ2-1, with D uncertain. The CDR3 has 14 amino acids. Per germline, CDR1 LGHNA and CDR2 YSLEER. V shed 0 bases and J shed 8 bases, with 11 bases lying between them. The CDR3 DNA reads TGCGCCAGCAGCCAAGATGCTCCACGCGATGAGCAGTTCTTC. Amino acids: CASSQDAPRDEQFF.

The V call is TRBV20-1, the J call TRBJ2-7; 9 nucleotides align to TRBD2. With V trimmed by 0 bases and J by 3 bases, 9 bases remained unmatched. This CDR3 has 16 amino acids. Looked up from germline, CDR1 is DFQATT and CDR2 is SNEGSKA (reference sequence). CDR3 DNA: TGCAGTGCTAGAGAGGAGACTAGCGGTTTCAGCTACGAGCAGTACTTC. Protein sequence: CSAREETSGFSYEQYF.

The chain joins TRBV30 to TRBJ1-2; 7 nucleotides line up with TRBD1. V was clipped by 2 bases and J by 9 bases; unmatched bases: 6. CDR3 length equals 12 residues. CDR1 and CDR2 (germline): GTSNPN, SVGIG (reference sequence). CDR3 amino acids: CAWSKGGQRYTF. CDR3 DNA sequence: TGTGCCTGGAGTAAAGGGGGACAGCGCTACACCTTC.

This chain links TRBV10-3 with TRBJ2-3; D not certain. The CDR3 contains 13 residues. The germline V gene has CDR1 ENHRY and CDR2 SYGVKD. V lost 8 bases and J lost 0, with 9 bases in between. The CDR3 here is CAIAGVSTDTQYF. The CDR3 bases are TGTGCCATCGCCGGTGTCAGCACAGATACGCAGTATTTT.

On this clonotype: The germline gene is not matched at one end of the junction; a read error may be the cause. This chain joins TRBV7-7 and TRBJ2-3; D might be TRBD2 (5 bases). Germline values: CDR1 SSHAT, CDR2 FNYEAQ (reference sequence). The CDR3 sequence is 15 residues long. The CDR3 DNA reads as TGTGCTAGCAGCTCATCGATAGCTGCGGGAGATACGCAGTATTTT. Its translation: CASSSSIAAGDTQYF.

This clonotype came up a few times. This chain joins TRBV11-2 and TRBJ2-5, with 8 bases that match TRBD2. V shed 5 bases, J shed 4 bases, and the junction held 3 bases outside the gene matches. The germline V gene has CDR1 SGHAT and CDR2 FQNNGV. The CDR3 is made up of 13 amino acids. CDR3 amino acids: CASSGRGGETQYF. The CDR3 DNA follows: TGTGCCAGCAGCGGCCGGGGGGGAGAGACCCAGTACTTC.

The V call is TRBV20-1, the J call TRBJ2-1; TRBD1 aligns across 9 bases. CDR1 and CDR2 (germline): DFQATT, SNEGSKA (reference sequence). The trim removed 0 bases at V and 8 bases at J, leaving 8 bases unmatched. The CDR3 consists of 15 residues. The CDR3 nucleotides read TGCAGTGCTAGAGATATAGGGACAGGGACCCATGAGCAGTTCTTC. It encodes CSARDIGTGTHEQFF.